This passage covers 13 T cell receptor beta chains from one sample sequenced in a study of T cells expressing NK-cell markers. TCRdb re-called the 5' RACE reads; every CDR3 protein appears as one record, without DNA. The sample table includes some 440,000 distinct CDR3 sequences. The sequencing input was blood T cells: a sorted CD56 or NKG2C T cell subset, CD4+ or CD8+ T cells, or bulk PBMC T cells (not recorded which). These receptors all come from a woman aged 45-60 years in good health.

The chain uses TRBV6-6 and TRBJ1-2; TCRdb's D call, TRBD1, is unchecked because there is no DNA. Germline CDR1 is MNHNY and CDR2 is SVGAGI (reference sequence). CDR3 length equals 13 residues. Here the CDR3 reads CASSYDVGVVSTF.

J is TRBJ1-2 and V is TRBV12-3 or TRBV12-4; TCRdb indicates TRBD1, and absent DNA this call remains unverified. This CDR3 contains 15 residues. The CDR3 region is CASTQPGGLRGGYTF.

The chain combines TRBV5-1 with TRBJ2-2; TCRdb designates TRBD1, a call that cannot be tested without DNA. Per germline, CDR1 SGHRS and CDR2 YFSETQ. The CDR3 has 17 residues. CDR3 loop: CASSLGPRGRFTGELFF.

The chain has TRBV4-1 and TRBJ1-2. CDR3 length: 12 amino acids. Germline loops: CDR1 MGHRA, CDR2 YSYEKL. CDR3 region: CASSQGLGGYTF.

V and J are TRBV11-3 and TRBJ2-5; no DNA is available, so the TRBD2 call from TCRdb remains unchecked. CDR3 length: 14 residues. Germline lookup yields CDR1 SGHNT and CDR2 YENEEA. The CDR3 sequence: CASSLIVERETQYF.

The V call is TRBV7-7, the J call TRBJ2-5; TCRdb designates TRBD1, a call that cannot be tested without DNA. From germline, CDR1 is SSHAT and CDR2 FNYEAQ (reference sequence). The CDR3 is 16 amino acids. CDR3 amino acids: CASSRDVGGGTETQYF.

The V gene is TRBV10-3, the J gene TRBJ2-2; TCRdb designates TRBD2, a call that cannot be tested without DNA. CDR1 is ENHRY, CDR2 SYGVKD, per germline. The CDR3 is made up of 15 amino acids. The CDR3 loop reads CAISVRGSGTGELFF.

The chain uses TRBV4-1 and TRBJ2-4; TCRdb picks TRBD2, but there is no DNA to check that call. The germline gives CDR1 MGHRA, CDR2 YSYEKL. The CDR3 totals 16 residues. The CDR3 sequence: CASSQLGSLQGNIQYF.

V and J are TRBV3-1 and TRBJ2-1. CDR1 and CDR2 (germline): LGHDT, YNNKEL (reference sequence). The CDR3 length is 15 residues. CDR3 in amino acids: CASSPYPSSYNEQFF.

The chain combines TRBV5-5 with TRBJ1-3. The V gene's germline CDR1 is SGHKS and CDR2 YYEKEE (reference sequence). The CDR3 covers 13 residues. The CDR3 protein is CASSLDPGNTIYF. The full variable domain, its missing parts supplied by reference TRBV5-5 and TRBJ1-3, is DAGVTQSPTHLIKTRGQQVTLRCSPISGHKSVSWYQQVLGQGPQFIFQYYEKEERGRGNFPDRFSARQFPNYSSELNVNALLLGDSALYLCASSLDPGNTIYFGEGSWLTVV.

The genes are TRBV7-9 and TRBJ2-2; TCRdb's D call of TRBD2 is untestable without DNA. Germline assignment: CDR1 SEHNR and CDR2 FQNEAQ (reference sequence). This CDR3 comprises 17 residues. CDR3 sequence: CASSPRGPGLNTGELFF.

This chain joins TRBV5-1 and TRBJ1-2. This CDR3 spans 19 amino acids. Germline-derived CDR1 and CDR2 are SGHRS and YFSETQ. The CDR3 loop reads CASSWQGLSRGGPTYGYTF.

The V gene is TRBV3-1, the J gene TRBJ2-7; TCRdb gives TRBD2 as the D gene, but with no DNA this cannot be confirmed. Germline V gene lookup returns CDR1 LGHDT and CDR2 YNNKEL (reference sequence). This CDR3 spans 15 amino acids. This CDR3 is CASSLGMVGTYEQYF.